The present TCR beta chain was sequenced within a study of siplizumab effects on memory and regulatory T cells. The study, taken as a whole, reports: Among sequences traceable to unstimulated CD4+ memory cells, alloreactive ones were significantly reduced by siplizumab.

Profiled with immunoSEQ multiplex PCR; TCRdb holds only in-frame clones, not every one. Here the sample spans 90,000 to 110,000 clones, 93% being singletons. Germline V lookup: CDR1 MNHEY, CDR2 SMNVEV (reference sequence). The CDR3 spans 14 residues. V dropped 6 bases and J dropped 8 bases, with 16 bases sitting between them. About this clone: Its target is unknown.

This clonotype originated in a human donor in good health. V usage is TRBV27 and J usage is TRBJ1-4, with D possibly TRBD1 on 5 matching bases. The sequenced sample consisted of CD4+ T cells sorted from blood. The CDR3 loop is CASRTQGLREKLFF. In nucleotides, the CDR3 is TGTGCCAGCAGGACTCAGGGCCTGCGCGAAAAACTGTTTTTT.